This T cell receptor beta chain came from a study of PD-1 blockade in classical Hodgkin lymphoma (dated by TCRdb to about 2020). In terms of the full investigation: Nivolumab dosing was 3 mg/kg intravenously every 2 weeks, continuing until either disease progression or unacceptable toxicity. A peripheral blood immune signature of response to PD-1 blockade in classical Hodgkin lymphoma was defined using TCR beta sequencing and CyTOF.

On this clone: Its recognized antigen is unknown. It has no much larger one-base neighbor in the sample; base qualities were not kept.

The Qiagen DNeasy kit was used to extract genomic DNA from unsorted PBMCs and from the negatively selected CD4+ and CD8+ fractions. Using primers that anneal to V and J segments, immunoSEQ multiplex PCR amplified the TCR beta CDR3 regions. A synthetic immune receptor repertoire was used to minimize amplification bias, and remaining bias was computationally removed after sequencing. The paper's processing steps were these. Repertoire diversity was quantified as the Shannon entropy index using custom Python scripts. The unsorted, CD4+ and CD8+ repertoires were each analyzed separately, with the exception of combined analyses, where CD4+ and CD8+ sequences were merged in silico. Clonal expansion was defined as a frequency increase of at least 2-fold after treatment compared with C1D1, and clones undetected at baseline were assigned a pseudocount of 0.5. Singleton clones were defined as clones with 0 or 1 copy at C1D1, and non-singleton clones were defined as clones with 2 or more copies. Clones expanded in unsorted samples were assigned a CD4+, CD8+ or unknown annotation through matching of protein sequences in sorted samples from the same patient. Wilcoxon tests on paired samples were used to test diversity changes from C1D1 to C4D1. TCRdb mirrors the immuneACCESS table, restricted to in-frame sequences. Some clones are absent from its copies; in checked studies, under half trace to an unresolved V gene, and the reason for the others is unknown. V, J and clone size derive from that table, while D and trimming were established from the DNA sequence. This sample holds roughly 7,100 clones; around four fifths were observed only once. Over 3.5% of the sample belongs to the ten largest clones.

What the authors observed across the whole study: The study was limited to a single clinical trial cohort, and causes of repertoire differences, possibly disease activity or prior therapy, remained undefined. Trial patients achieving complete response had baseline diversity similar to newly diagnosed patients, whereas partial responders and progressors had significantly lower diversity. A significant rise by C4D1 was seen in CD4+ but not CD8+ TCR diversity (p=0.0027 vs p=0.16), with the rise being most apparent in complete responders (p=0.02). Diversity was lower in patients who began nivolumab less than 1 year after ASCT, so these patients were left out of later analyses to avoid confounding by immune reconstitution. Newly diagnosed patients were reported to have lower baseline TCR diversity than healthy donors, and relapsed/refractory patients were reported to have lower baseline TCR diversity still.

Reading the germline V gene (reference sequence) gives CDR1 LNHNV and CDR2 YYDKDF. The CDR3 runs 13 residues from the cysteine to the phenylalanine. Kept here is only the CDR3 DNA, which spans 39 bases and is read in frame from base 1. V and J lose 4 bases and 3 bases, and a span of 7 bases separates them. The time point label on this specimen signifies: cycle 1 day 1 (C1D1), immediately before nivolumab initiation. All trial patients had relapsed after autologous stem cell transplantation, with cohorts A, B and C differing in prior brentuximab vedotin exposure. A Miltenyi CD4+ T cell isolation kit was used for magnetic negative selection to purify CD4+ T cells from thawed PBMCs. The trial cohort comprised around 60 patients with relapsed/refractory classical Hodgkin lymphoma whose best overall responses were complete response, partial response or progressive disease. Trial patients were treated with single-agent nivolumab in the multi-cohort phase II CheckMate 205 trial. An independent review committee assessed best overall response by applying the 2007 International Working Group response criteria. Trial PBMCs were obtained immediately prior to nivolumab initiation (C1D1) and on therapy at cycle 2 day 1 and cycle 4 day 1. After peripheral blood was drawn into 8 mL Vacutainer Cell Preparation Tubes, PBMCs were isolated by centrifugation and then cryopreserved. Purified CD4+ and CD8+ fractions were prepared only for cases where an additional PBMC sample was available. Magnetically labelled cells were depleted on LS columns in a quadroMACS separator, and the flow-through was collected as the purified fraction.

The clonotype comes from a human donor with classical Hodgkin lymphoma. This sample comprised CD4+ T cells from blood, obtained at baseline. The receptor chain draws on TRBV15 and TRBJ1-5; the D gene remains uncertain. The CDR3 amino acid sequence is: CATSKQNNQPQHF. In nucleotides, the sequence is TGTGCCACCAGCAAACAGAACAATCAGCCCCAGCATTTT.